This entry lists 10 T cell receptor beta chains sequenced from one sample in a study of blood T cell repertoires in COVID-19. Method: immunoSEQ multiplex PCR; TCRdb's copy keeps in-frame clones and lacks some. The table includes 35,000 to 55,000 clones, roughly nine tenths detected once. Material for sequencing was peripheral blood. These TCRs come from a man in his sixties or seventies with active COVID-19.

The V call is TRBV6-6, the J call TRBJ2-5; 8 bases fit TRBD2. Germline V gives CDR1 MNHNY, CDR2 SVGAGI (reference sequence). With 8 bases clipped from V and 1 base from J, the junction kept 12 bases outside the gene matches. The CDR3 is 16 residues long. CDR3 nucleotides: TGTGCCAGCTCCCCCTCCGCAGCGGGGGTCCAAGAGACCCAGTACTTC. Protein: CASSPSAAGVQETQYF.

The chain has TRBV9 and TRBJ1-5; tentative D call: TRBD1 (5 bases). CDR1 is SGDLS and CDR2 is YYNGEE in the germline V gene. This CDR3 spans 14 amino acids. Trimming pared 4 bases from V and 2 bases from J, leaving 10 bases between. As DNA, the CDR3 is TGTGCCAGCAGCCCAGGACAACGCAATCAGCCCCAGCATTTT. Translating it yields CASSPGQRNQPQHF.

This chain uses TRBV19 with TRBJ2-7; 9 nucleotides align to TRBD1. The trim removed 4 bases at V and 4 bases at J, leaving 8 bases unmatched. Looked up from germline, CDR1 is LNHDA and CDR2 is SQIVND (reference sequence). This CDR3 has 15 residues. CDR3 loop: CASSTGTGQLYEQYF. CDR3 coding DNA: TGTGCCAGTAGTACAGGGACAGGGCAACTTTACGAGCAGTACTTC.

The chain uses TRBV2 and TRBJ1-1; 7 bases fit TRBD1. Germline-derived CDR1 and CDR2 are SNHLY and FYNNEI. The CDR3 has 14 amino acids. V was clipped by 8 bases and J by 4 bases; unmatched bases: 10. CDR3 region: CASLDREVSTEAFF. CDR3 nucleotide sequence: TGTGCCAGCTTAGACAGGGAAGTAAGCACTGAAGCTTTCTTT.

V and J are TRBV7-8 and TRBJ2-3; TRBD2 agrees at 9 bases. The CDR3 has 16 residues. J lost 8 bases, V lost 4 bases, and 13 bases had no gene match. Looked up from germline, CDR1 is SGHVS and CDR2 is FQNEAQ. For the CDR3, the DNA is TGTGCCAGCAGCTCCTTAGCGGGGGCCGGGGGATTTACGCAGTATTTT. It encodes CASSSLAGAGGFTQYF.

The rearrangement joins TRBV9 to TRBJ2-2; D may be TRBD1 (5 bases). The germline V and J ends were trimmed by 2 bases and 8 bases, with 19 bases remaining between them. Germline-derived CDR1 and CDR2 are SGDLS and YYNGEE. The CDR3 is 16 amino acids. The CDR3 DNA reads as TGTGCCAGCAGCGTTCAGGGTCAGAGTTCCAGAGGGGAGCTGTTTTTT. Translation: CASSVQGQSSRGELFF.

The J gene is TRBJ1-2, the V gene TRBV9; possible D gene TRBD1, 5 bases. V lost 3 bases, J lost 5 bases, and 17 bases lay in between. CDR1 is SGDLS, CDR2 YYNGEE, per germline. The CDR3 runs to 15 residues. CDR3 sequence: CASSASEMGGYGYTF. The CDR3 region has the DNA TGTGCCAGCAGCGCAAGTGAGATGGGGGGATATGGCTACACCTTC.

The J gene is TRBJ2-7, the V gene TRBV6-6; TRBD1 is a possible D gene (7 bases). CDR3 length: 13 amino acids. The V end lost 10 bases, the J end lost 6 bases, and 19 bases lay between the germline ends. The germline CDR1 and CDR2 sequences are MNHNY and SVGAGI (reference sequence). CDR3 DNA: TGTGCCACCGCGGGGACAGCGGAAACCGAGCAGTACTTC. This gives the protein CATAGTAETEQYF.

The genes are TRBV5-5 and TRBJ1-4; TRBD1 aligns across 9 bases. This CDR3 contains 17 residues. CDR1 is SGHKS, CDR2 YYEKEE, per germline (reference sequence). Losses at the gene ends were 4 bases for V and 0 bases for J; bases not matched to a gene: 7. The CDR3, as DNA: TGTGCCAGCAGCCCAGGGACAGGGAGGGCAACTAATGAAAAACTGTTTTTT. Translated, it gives CASSPGTGRATNEKLFF.

This clone was seen once. This chain connects TRBV24-1 to TRBJ2-1, with 7 bases aligning to TRBD1. The ends lost 5 bases at V and 5 bases at J; junction bases unmatched: 2. This CDR3 spans 13 amino acids. From germline, CDR1 is KGHDR and CDR2 SFDVKD. CDR3 nucleotides: TGTGCCACCAGTGTGGACAGGAACAATGAGCAGTTCTTC. Its protein product is CATSVDRNNEQFF.